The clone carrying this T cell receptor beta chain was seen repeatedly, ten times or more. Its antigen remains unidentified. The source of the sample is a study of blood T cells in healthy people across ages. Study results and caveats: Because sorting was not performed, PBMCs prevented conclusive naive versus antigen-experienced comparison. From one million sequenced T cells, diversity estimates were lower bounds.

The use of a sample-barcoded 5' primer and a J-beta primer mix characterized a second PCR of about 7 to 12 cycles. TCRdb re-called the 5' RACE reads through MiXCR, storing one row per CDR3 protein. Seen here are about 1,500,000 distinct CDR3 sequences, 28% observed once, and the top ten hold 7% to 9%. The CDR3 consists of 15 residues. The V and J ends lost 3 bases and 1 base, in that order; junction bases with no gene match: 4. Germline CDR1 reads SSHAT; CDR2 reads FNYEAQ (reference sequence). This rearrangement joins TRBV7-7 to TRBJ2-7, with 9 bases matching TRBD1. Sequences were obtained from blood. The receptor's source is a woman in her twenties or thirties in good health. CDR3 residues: CASSFSGTGSYEQYF. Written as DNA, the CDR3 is TGTGCCAGCAGCTTCTCCGGGACAGGGTCCTACGAGCAGTACTTC. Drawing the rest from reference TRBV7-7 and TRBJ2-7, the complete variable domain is GAGVSQSPRYKVTKRGQDVTLRCDPISSHATLYWYQQALGQGPEFLTYFNYEAQPDKSGLPSDRFSAERPEGSISTLTIQRTEQRDSAMYRCASSFSGTGSYEQYFGPGTRLTVT.